The T cell receptor (beta chain) under discussion was sequenced for a study of blood T cell repertoires in COVID-19. Study summary: The United States, Italy and Spain provided the acute and convalescent COVID-19 samples. The cDNA or gDNA used as material had been derived from T cells, B-cell-depleted T cells, or PBMCs.

The count of this clone is one. Original handling: Nucleated cell number was recorded as an estimate derived from reference gene primer amplification. The data were produced by immunoSEQ multiplex PCR, yet TCRdb's version contains in-frame clones alone and is incomplete. V, J and clone size were drawn from that table, and D and trimming were deduced from the DNA. The top ten hold around 6.5% of the sample, which has some 200,000 clones, approximately 84% seen once. The CDR3 length is 14 residues. CDR1 and CDR2 (germline): SGHKS, YYEKEE (reference sequence). The germline V and J ends were trimmed by 4 bases and 1 base, with 11 bases remaining between them.

This clonotype was sampled from an elderly man with acute or convalescent COVID-19. The sample comprised peripheral blood. The chain has TRBV5-5 and TRBJ1-1; no firm D call. DNA for the CDR3: TGTGCCAGCAGCCTTTCCCGCGGGAACACTGAAGCTTTCTTT. Encoded protein: CASSLSRGNTEAFF.